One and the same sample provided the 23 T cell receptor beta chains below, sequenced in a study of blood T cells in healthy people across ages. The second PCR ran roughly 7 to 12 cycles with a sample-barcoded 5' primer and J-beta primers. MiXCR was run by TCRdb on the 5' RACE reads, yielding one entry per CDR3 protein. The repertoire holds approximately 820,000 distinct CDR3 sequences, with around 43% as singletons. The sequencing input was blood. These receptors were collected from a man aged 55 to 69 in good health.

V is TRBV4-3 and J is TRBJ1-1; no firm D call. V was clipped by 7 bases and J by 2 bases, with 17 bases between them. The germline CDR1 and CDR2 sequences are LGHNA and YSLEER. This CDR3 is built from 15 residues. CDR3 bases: TGCGCCAGCACGCAGCAGGCAGGAAGAAACACTGAAGCTTTCTTT. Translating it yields CASTQQAGRNTEAFF.

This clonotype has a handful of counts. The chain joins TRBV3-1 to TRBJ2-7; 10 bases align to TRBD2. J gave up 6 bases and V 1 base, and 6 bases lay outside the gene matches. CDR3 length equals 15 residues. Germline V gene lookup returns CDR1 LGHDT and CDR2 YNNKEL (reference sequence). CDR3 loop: CASSQALAGVGEQYF. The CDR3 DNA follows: TGTGCCAGCAGCCAAGCGCTAGCGGGGGTAGGCGAGCAGTACTTC.

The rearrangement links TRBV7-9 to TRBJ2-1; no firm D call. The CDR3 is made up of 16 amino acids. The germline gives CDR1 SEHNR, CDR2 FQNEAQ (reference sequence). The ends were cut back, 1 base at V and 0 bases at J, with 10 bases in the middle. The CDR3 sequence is CASSLVQESSYNEQFF. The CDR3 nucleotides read TGTGCCAGCAGCTTAGTTCAGGAGAGCTCCTACAATGAGCAGTTCTTC.

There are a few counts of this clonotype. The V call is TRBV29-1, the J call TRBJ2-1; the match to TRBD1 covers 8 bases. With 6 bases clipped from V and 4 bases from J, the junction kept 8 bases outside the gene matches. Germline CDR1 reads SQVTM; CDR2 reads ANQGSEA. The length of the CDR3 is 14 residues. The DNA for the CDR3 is TGCAGCGTAACTACAGGGGGGACTTACAATGAGCAGTTCTTC. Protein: CSVTTGGTYNEQFF.

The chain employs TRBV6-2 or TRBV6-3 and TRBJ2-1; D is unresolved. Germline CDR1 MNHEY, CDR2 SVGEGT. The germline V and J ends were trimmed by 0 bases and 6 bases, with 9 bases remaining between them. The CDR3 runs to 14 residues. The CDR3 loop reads CASSYSVGINEQFF. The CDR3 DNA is TGTGCCAGCAGTTACTCGGTTGGTATCAATGAGCAGTTCTTC.

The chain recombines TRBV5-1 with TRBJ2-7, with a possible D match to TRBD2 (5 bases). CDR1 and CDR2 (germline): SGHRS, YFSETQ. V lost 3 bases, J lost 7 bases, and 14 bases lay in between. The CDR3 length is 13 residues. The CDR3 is CASSSRPTGEQYF. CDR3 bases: TGCGCCAGCAGCTCCCGACCGACGGGAGAGCAGTACTTC.

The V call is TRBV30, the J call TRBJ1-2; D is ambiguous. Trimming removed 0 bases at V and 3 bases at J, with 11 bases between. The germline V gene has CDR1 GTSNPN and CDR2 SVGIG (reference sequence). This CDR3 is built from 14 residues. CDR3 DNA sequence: TGTGCCTGGAGTGTGGACCCCAAGGACTATGGCTACACCTTC. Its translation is CAWSVDPKDYGYTF.

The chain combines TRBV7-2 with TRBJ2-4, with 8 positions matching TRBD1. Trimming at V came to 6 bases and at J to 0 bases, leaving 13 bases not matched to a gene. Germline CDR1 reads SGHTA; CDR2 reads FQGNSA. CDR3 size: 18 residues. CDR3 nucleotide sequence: TGTGCCAGCAGTTCCGGGACAGGTGCAAGCCCAGCCAAAAACATTCAGTACTTC. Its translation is CASSSGTGASPAKNIQYF.

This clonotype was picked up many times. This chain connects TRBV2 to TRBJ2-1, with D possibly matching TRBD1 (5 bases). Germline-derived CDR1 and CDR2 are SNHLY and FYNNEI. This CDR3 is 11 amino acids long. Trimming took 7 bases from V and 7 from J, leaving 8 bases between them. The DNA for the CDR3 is TGTGCCAGCACAGGGATAAATGAGCAGTTCTTC. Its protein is CASTGINEQFF. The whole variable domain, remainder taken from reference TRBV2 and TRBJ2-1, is EPEVTQTPSHQVTQMGQEVILRCVPISNHLYFYWYRQILGQKVEFLVSFYNNEISEKSEIFDDQFSVERPDGSNFTLKIRSTKLEDSAMYFCASTGINEQFFGPGTRLTVL.

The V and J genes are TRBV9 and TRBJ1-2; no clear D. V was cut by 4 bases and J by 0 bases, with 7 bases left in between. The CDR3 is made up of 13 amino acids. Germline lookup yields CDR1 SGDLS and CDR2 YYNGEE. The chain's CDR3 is CASSTTTNYGYTF. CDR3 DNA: TGTGCCAGCAGCACGACAACTAACTATGGCTACACCTTC.

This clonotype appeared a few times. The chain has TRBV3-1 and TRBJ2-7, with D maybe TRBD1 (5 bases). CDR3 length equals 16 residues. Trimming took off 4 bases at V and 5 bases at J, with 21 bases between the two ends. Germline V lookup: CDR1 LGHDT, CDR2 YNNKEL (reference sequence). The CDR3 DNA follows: TGTGCCAGCAGCCTAACCTTGGGGCTGGGTATGGACGAGCAGTACTTC. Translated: CASSLTLGLGMDEQYF.

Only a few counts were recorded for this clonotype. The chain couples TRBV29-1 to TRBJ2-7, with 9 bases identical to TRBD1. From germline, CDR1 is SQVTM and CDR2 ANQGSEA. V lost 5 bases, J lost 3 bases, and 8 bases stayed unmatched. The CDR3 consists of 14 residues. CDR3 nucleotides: TGCAGCGTTTCCCCCGGGACAGGGTTCTACGAGCAGTACTTC. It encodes CSVSPGTGFYEQYF.

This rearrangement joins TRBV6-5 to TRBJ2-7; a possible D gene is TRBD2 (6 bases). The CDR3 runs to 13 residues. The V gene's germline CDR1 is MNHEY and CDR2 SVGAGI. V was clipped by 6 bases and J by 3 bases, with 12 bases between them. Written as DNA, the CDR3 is TGTGCCAGCAGGACCCCCGGGGGCTACGAGCAGTACTTC. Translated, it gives CASRTPGGYEQYF.

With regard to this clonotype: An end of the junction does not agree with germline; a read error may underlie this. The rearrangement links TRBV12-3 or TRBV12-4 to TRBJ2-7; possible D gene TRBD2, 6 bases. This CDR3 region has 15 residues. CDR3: CAGSPRRQGLYEQYF. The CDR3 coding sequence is TGTGCCGGCAGTCCAAGAAGGCAGGGACTCTACGAGCAGTACTTC.

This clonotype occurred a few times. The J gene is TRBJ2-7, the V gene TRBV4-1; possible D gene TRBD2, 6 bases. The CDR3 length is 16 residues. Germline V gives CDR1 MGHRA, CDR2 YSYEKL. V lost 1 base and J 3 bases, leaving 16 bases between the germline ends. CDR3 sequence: CASSQGLRGIGYEQYF. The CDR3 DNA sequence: TGCGCCAGCAGCCAAGGGCTTCGGGGGATTGGCTACGAGCAGTACTTC.

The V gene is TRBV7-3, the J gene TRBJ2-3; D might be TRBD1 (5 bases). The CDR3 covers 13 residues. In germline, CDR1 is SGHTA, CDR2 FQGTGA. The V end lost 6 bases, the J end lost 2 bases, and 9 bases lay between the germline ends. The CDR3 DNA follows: TGTGCCAGCAGGGGGCCAAACACAGATACGCAGTATTTT. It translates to CASRGPNTDTQYF.

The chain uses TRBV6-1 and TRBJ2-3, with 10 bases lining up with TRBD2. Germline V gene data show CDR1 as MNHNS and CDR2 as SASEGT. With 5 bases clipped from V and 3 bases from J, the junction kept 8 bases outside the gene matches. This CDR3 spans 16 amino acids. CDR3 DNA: TGTGCCAGCAGTATATTAGCGGGGGGTATTACAGATACGCAGTATTTT. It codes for CASSILAGGITDTQYF.

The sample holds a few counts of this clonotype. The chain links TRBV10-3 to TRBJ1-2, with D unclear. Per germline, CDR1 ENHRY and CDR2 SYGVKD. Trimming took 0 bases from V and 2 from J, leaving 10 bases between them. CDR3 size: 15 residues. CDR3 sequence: CAISESEDGNYGYTF. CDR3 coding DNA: TGTGCCATCAGTGAGTCAGAGGACGGAAACTATGGCTACACCTTC.

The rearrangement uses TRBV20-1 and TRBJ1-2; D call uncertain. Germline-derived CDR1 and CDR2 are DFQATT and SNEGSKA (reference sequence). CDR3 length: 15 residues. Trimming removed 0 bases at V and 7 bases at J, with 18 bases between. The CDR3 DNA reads TGCAGTGCTAGAGATCTGCGGCAGAGGTTCTCTGGCTACACCTTC. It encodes CSARDLRQRFSGYTF.

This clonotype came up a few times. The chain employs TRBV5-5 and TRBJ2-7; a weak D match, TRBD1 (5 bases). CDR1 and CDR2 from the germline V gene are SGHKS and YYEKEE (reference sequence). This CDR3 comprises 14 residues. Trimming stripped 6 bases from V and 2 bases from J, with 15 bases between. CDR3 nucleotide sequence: TGTGCCAGCACCGAGACAGCAATACCCTACGAGCAGTACTTC. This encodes CASTETAIPYEQYF.

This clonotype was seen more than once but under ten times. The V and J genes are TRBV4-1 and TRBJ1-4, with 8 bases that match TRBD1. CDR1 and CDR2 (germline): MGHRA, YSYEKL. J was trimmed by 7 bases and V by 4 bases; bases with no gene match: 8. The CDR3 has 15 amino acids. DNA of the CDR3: TGCGCCAGCAGCCCAGATCGACAGGGGAGTGAAAAACTGTTTTTT. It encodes CASSPDRQGSEKLFF.

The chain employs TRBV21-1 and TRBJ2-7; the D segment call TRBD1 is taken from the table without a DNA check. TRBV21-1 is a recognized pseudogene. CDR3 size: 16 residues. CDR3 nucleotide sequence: TGTGCCAGCAGCGCAGACGTACAGGTTCTCTCCTACGAGCAGTACTTC. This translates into CASSADVQVLSYEQYF.

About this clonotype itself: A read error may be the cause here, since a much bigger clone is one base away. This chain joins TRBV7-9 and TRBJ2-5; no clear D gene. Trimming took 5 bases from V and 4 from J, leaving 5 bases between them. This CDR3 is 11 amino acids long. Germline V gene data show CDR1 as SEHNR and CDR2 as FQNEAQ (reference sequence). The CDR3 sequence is CASSPTETQYF. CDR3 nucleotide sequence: TGTGCCAGCAGCCCAACAGAGACCCAGTACTTC.